A single T cell receptor (beta chain) is shown here with its context. Its antigen is unidentified. TCRdb passed the reads through MiXCR, listing each CDR3 protein once. The top ten hold around half of the sample, which has more than 110,000 distinct CDR3 sequences, more than 30% seen once. The record originates from a study of T cell repertoires in cytomegalovirus infection. Study context: The authors used CMV epitopes that were HLA-C-restricted (recently identified) and HLA-B-restricted (well studied).

Study-wide results and caveats: The study identified carriers of CMV plus the relevant HLA from cumulative public TCR beta family frequency. There were HLA-C-restricted CMV-specific TCR beta clonotypes dominating the ex vivo response.

Per germline, CDR1 MNHNY and CDR2 SVGAGI (reference sequence). Trimming shortened V by 5 bases and J by 1 base, and 11 bases separated the two germline ends. The CDR3 runs to 14 residues. The sequencing used CD8+ T cells from cultured PBMCs, collected from culture after CMV antigen stimulation. This rearrangement joins TRBV6-6 to TRBJ1-1; D is unresolved. The source is a human donor in good health (CMV status not recorded). Some clones in this sample may be carry-over from other donors' samples. Written as DNA, the CDR3 is TGTGCCAGCAGTCCCGACGGTGGGAACACTGAAGCTTTCTTT. Translated, it gives CASSPDGGNTEAFF.